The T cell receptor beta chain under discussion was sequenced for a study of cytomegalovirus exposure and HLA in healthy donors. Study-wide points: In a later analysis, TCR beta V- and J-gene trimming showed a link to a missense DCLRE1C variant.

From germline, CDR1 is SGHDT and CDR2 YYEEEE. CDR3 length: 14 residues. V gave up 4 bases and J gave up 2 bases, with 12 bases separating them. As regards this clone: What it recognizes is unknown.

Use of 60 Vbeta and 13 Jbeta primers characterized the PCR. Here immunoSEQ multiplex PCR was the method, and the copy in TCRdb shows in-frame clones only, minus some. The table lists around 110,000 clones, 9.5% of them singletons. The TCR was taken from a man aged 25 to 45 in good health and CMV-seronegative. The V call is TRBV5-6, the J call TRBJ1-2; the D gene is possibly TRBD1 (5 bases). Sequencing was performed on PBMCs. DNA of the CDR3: TGTGCCAGCAGCCCACCTTCAGGGAACTATGGCTACACCTTC. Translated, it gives CASSPPSGNYGYTF.